This T cell receptor beta chain was captured in a study of response to subunit inactivated influenza vaccine. A few counts support this clonotype. Via MiXCR, TCRdb re-called the RT-PCR reads, giving one row per CDR3 protein. The data hold just under 550,000 distinct CDR3 sequences, with less than 25% observed a single time. Germline CDR1 reads SGHDT; CDR2 reads YYEEEE. The CDR3 runs 15 residues. The V gene lost 5 bases and the J gene lost 4 bases, with 13 bases spanning the gap. These data are also associated with another study on T cells expressing NK-cell markers. Turning to that study: Production of TCR beta cDNA relied on 5'RACE template switching with UMIs. There were seven HCMV-seropositive donors and one seronegative donor among the eight sequenced. There were a handful of donors in whom these clonotypes also led the CD3+CD56-NKG2C+ fraction.

This sequence originates from a man aged 50 to 60 who received an inactivated influenza vaccine. The material was CD4+ T cells sorted from PBMCs, obtained 12 days after vaccination. The chain links TRBV5-6 to TRBJ1-6; D is possibly TRBD1 (5 bases). CDR3 nucleotide sequence: TGTGCCAGCAGTCATAGACAGATTTATAATTCACCCCTCCACTTT. This encodes CASSHRQIYNSPLHF.